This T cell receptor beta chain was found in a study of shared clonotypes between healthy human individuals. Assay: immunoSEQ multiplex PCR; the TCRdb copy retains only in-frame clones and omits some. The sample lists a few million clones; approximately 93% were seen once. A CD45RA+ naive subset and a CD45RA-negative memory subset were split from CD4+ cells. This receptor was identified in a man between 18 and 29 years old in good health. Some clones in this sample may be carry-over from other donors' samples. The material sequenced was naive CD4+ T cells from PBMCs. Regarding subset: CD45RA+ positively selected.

The CDR3 DNA follows: TGTGCCAGCAGTTGGGGCGGGGTGGCCAAAAACATTCAGTACTTC. Its translation is CASSWGGVAKNIQYF. The chain uses TRBV28 and TRBJ2-4, with a tentative D call TRBD2 (6 bases). There are 15 residues in the CDR3. Trimming removed 4 bases from V and 1 base from J, with 11 bases in between. Germline CDR1 is MDHEN and CDR2 is SYDVKM.